Listed below are T cell receptor beta chains from one sample, sequenced in a study of T cells after yellow fever vaccination. A single record per CDR3 protein comes from TCRdb applying MiXCR to the 5' RACE reads. The profile shows more than 95,000 distinct CDR3 sequences, roughly 8.2% of them singletons. The material sequenced was CD8+ T cells sorted from PBMCs, taken on the day of the yellow fever booster vaccination. Receptors originate from a man between 18 and 35 years old who received the YFV17D yellow fever vaccine. The CDR3 runs from the conserved cysteine through the conserved F or W. Each record gives: clone size, V gene, D gene, J gene, CDR3 DNA, CDR3 protein. The D gene is left open where the match is weak. Rows give clone size only sometimes, using once, few, many, or a class for an expanded clone.

many	TRBV12-3/TRBV12-4	-	TRBJ2-3	TGTGCCAGCAGTCGATTCGACATTGATACGCAGTATTTT	CASSRFDIDTQYF
many	TRBV20-1	TRBD1	TRBJ1-4	TGCAGTGCCGGGACAGCGGCAACTAATGAAAAACTGTTTTTT	CSAGTAATNEKLFF
few	TRBV7-9	-	TRBJ1-1	TGTGCCAGCAGCTCACGTGCTAACGGTGAAGCTTTCTTT	CASSSRANGEAFF
-	TRBV7-8	-	TRBJ2-1	TGTGCCAGCAGCTCCCGACAGGACAATGAGCAGTTCTTC	CASSSRQDNEQFF
few	TRBV30	-	TRBJ2-7	TGTGCCTGGAGTGATGGGGGTTGGAGCTCCTACGAGCAGTACTTC	CAWSDGGWSSYEQYF
-	TRBV4-3	TRBD1	TRBJ1-1	TGCGCCAGCAGCCGCGGGGGACAGAAGAACACTGAAGCTTTCTTT	CASSRGGQKNTEAFF
-	TRBV11-3	-	TRBJ2-2	TGTGCCAGCAGCTTGGCGGTGGGGGCCCGCAGCGGGGAGCTGTTTTTT	CASSLAVGARSGELFF
few	TRBV6-5	-	TRBJ1-1	TGTGCCAGCAGTTCTTGGGGGGAGGTAGGCACTGAAGCTTTCTTT	CASSSWGEVGTEAFF
-	TRBV5-1	-	TRBJ2-1	TGCGCCAGCAGCTCCGGGACAAATTACAATGAGCAGTTCTTC	CASSSGTNYNEQFF
-	TRBV4-1	-	TRBJ1-1	TGCGCCAGCAGCCACCGACAGGAGAACACTGAAGCTTTCTTT	CASSHRQENTEAFF
few	TRBV20-1	-	TRBJ1-5	TGCAGTGCTAGTCGTCGATGGCAGGCGTCTAATCAGCCCCAGCATTTT	CSASRRWQASNQPQHF
few	TRBV5-1	TRBD1	TRBJ1-1	TGCGCCAGCAGCCCCGGAGGGGGCAAAACTGAAGCTTTCTTT	CASSPGGGKTEAFF
few	TRBV7-3	-	TRBJ2-5	TGTGCCAGCAGCTTAAAGGGGGGCGATTGGGAGACCCAGTACTTC	CASSLKGGDWETQYF
-	TRBV5-1	TRBD2	TRBJ2-5	TGCGCCAGCAGCTTGGACCGAATAGCGGGGCACGAGACCCAGTACTTC	CASSLDRIAGHETQYF
many	TRBV16	TRBD1	TRBJ2-1	TGTGCCAGCAGCCAATTCTCAGGGGGAATCAAATTGCAGGCTGAGCAGTTCTTC	CASSQFSGGIKLQAEQFF
few	TRBV20-1	-	TRBJ2-7	TGCAGTGCTAGAGAGGCGGGCCTCGGGTCCTACGAGCAGTACTTC	CSAREAGLGSYEQYF
-	TRBV11-2	-	TRBJ1-4	TGTGCCAGCAGCTTATCAGGGGTTGAAAAACTGTTTTTT	CASSLSGVEKLFF
-	TRBV4-1	-	TRBJ1-1	TGCGCCAGCAGCCCGACACCGAACACTGAAGCTTTCTTT	CASSPTPNTEAFF
-	TRBV7-6	-	TRBJ2-7	TGTGCCAGCAGCCCCAAGGCGGCCTACGAGCAGTACTTC	CASSPKAAYEQYF
many	TRBV9	TRBD2	TRBJ2-5	TGTGCCAGCAGCCCCTATAGCGGGGGGCCAGGAGAGACCCAGTACTTC	CASSPYSGGPGETQYF
-	TRBV12-3/TRBV12-4	TRBD2	TRBJ2-1	TGTGCCAGCAGAAAAACTAGCGGGAGTTACAATGAGCAGTTCTTC	CASRKTSGSYNEQFF
few	TRBV6-1	-	TRBJ1-5	TGTGCCAGCAGTGAAGGCGTAGGGCCTCTCAATCAGCCCCAGCATTTT	CASSEGVGPLNQPQHF